A single sample is the source of the 11 T cell receptor beta chains below, sequenced in a study of PD-L1 blockade in urothelial cancer. Some clones are missing from TCRdb's copy, which holds only in-frame ones; the method was immunoSEQ multiplex PCR. This sample yields 38,000 or so clones, of which over 70% are seen a single time; roughly 16% belongs to the top ten. Source: PBMCs, taken around atezolizumab (anti-PD-L1) treatment. These receptor sequences come from a man aged 55 to 70 with urothelial cancer.

This chain joins TRBV5-1 and TRBJ2-2; possible D gene TRBD1, 5 bases. Germline CDR1 reads SGHRS; CDR2 reads YFSETQ. The CDR3 sequence is 15 residues long. V dropped 1 base and J dropped 3 bases, with 10 bases sitting between them. This CDR3 reads CASSLRTSDTGELFF. CDR3 sequence (DNA): TGCGCCAGCAGCTTGCGGACATCTGACACCGGGGAGCTGTTTTTT.

The chain carries TRBV5-6 and TRBJ2-1; D possibly corresponds to TRBD1 (6 bases). Trimming left V 4 bases short and J 0 bases short, with 11 bases between. Germline lookup yields CDR1 SGHDT and CDR2 YYEEEE. The CDR3 length is 15 residues. This chain's CDR3 is CASSPLGGSYNEQFF. In DNA, the CDR3 is TGTGCCAGCAGCCCCCTAGGGGGCTCCTACAATGAGCAGTTCTTC.

The V call is TRBV7-2, the J call TRBJ1-1; 7 bases are shared with TRBD1. V trimming: 0 bases; J trimming: 5 bases; junction bases outside the gene matches: 3. The CDR3 is 14 residues long. Per the germline V gene, CDR1 is SGHTA and CDR2 is FQGNSA. This CDR3 is CASSLARQGTEAFF. CDR3 in DNA: TGTGCCAGCAGCTTAGCGAGACAGGGAACTGAAGCTTTCTTT. Based on the CDR3 plus reference TRBV7-2 and TRBJ1-1, the full variable domain is GAGVSQSPSNKVTEKGKDVELRCDPISGHTALYWYRQSLGQGLEFLIYFQGNSAPDKSGLPSDRFSAERTGGSVSTLTIQRTQQEDSAVYLCASSLARQGTEAFFGQGTRLTVV.

This chain joins TRBV4-1 and TRBJ1-5; 9 bases are shared with TRBD1. The germline V gene has CDR1 MGHRA and CDR2 YSYEKL. The V gene end was trimmed by 0 bases and the J gene end by 6 bases; junction bases not matched to a gene: 9. This CDR3 spans 17 amino acids. The chain's CDR3 is CASSQEGTGTLGQPQHF. In nucleotides, the CDR3 is TGCGCCAGCAGCCAAGAAGGGACAGGGACTCTAGGTCAGCCCCAGCATTTT.

The J gene is TRBJ2-2, the V gene TRBV18; D might be TRBD1 (5 bases). The germline V gene encodes CDR1 KGHSH and CDR2 LQKENI. This CDR3 comprises 16 residues. Trimming removed 3 bases at V and 1 base at J, with 12 bases between. This CDR3 reads CASSPAGHLNTGELFF. The CDR3 nucleotides read TGTGCCAGCTCACCGGCCGGACACCTGAACACCGGGGAGCTGTTTTTT.

In this sample, this clone turned up once. The genes are TRBV9 and TRBJ2-5; weak D call: TRBD2 (7 bases). CDR1 is SGDLS and CDR2 is YYNGEE in the germline V gene. The length of the CDR3 is 16 residues. V was shortened by 6 bases and J by 12 bases, with 30 bases between the two germline ends. DNA of the CDR3: TGTGCCAGCAACCGAACCGGGGGGCCAGCGGGGATAATGGAGTACTTC. Translation gives CASNRTGGPAGIMEYF. Looking up the rest from reference TRBV9 and TRBJ2-5 gives the full variable domain: DSGVTQTPKHLITATGQRVTLRCSPRSGDLSVYWYQQSLDQGLQFLIQYYNGEERAKGNILERFSAQQFPDLHSELNLSSLELGDSALYFCASNRTGGPAGIMEYFGPGTRLLVL.

This clone has a handful of counts. The chain uses TRBV27 and TRBJ2-5; D gene unclear. The CDR3 is made up of 14 amino acids. CDR1 is MNHEY and CDR2 is SMNVEV in the germline V gene (reference sequence). V lost 6 bases, J lost 0 bases, and 11 bases lay in between. This CDR3 reads CASSPRYYQETQYF. The CDR3 nucleotides are TGTGCCAGCAGCCCTCGCTACTACCAAGAGACCCAGTACTTC.

V usage is TRBV10-3 and J usage is TRBJ2-7; the match to TRBD1 covers 8 bases. The CDR3 totals 11 residues. J was trimmed by 12 bases and V by 3 bases; bases with no gene match: 4. Germline CDR1 is ENHRY and CDR2 is SYGVKD. CDR3 DNA sequence: TGTGCCATCAGTGACGGACAGGGCAGGTACTTC. Protein sequence: CAISDGQGRYF.

This clone was counted only a few times. J is TRBJ2-1 and V is TRBV5-5; D is possibly TRBD1 (5 bases). V was trimmed by 10 bases and J by 2 bases, leaving 10 bases between them. The V gene's germline CDR1 is SGHKS and CDR2 YYEKEE (reference sequence). This CDR3 contains 12 residues. CDR3 amino acids: CACQGTYNEQFF. The CDR3 nucleotides are TGTGCCTGCCAGGGTACCTACAATGAGCAGTTCTTC.

V gene TRBV28 combines with J gene TRBJ2-5; tentatively, D is TRBD1 (5 bases). This CDR3 is built from 13 residues. Trimming took off 6 bases at V and 1 base at J, with 9 bases between the two ends. CDR1 is MDHEN, CDR2 SYDVKM, per germline. The CDR3 DNA is TGTGCCAGCAGCCCAGGGTCCCAAGAGACCCAGTACTTC. Encoded protein: CASSPGSQETQYF.

The chain uses TRBV4-1 and TRBJ2-5, with TRBD2 identical over 13 bases. The germline V gene encodes CDR1 MGHRA and CDR2 YSYEKL. The CDR3 covers 16 residues. The V and J ends lost 3 bases and 2 bases, in that order; junction bases with no gene match: 3. CDR3 nucleotides: TGCGCCAGCAGCCACCAGACTAGCGGGGGGCAAGAGACCCAGTACTTC. Its translation: CASSHQTSGGQETQYF.